This T cell receptor beta chain was retrieved from a study of OX40 agonist ivuxolimab in advanced cancers. Study background: At doses from 0.01 to 10 mg/kg, patients were given intravenous ivuxolimab every 2 weeks. Patients assigned to dose escalation were diagnosed with hepatocellular carcinoma, melanoma, renal cell or head and neck cancer. A male proportion of over 70% was recorded, with mean age around 60 years and range roughly 23 to 85.

Assay: immunoSEQ multiplex PCR; the TCRdb copy retains only in-frame clones and omits some. Found here are around 63,000 clones, nearly 95% of them singletons; the top ten hold roughly 25%. The CDR3 contains 17 residues. J lost 5 bases, V lost 6 bases, and 17 bases had no gene match. Germline V gene data show CDR1 as MDHEN and CDR2 as SYDVKM. The gene calls are TRBV28 and TRBJ2-5; 8 nucleotides align to TRBD1. The sample consisted of CD4+ or CD8+ T cells sorted from blood, taken in a trial of the OX40 agonist ivuxolimab. This TCR came from an adult with an advanced solid tumor such as melanoma, head and neck, liver or kidney cancer. CDR3 sequence reads: CASRTTPGGLRWETQYF. The CDR3 DNA is TGTGCCAGCAGAACTACCCCAGGGGGCCTTAGGTGGGAGACCCAGTACTTC.